The clone carrying this T cell receptor (beta chain) was picked up a small number of times. The antigen remains unidentified. This CDR3 comprises 14 residues. Per the germline V gene, CDR1 is SGHRS and CDR2 is YFSETQ. V lost 5 bases to trimming and J lost 2 bases; unmatched junction nucleotides: 3. The sample comes from a study of T cell repertoires in cytomegalovirus infection. Study context: Signatures in public TCR beta sequences pointed to both CMV infection and matching HLA type. General study results and limits: Cumulated frequencies of public TCR beta families served to identify carriers of CMV plus the relevant HLA. In two of eight donors, the top clonotype was HLA-C-restricted CMV-specific.

TCRdb analysed the reads with MiXCR anew, one entry per CDR3 protein. Of fewer than 950,000 distinct CDR3 sequences detected, approximately 30% appear once; the ten largest clones hold roughly 12%. This chain connects TRBV5-1 to TRBJ2-3; 9 nucleotides align to TRBD1. The TCR sequence derives from a human donor in good health (CMV status not recorded). Some clones in this sample may be carry-over from other donors' samples. Sequenced material: cultured CD8+ T cells from PBMCs, taken from culture after CMV antigen stimulation. The CDR3 DNA sequence: TGCGCCAGCAGGGGGGACAGGGTCACAGATACGCAGTATTTT. Its protein product is CASRGDRVTDTQYF.